The 8 T cell receptor beta chains below all came from one sample that was sequenced in a study of cytomegalovirus exposure and HLA in healthy donors. Primers for the PCR totalled 60 Vbeta and 13 Jbeta. Profiling relied on immunoSEQ multiplex PCR, and the TCRdb table lists in-frame clones only, not all of them. This sample carries under 85,000 clones, with roughly 15% going to the ten biggest clones. Sample: PBMCs. The receptors derive from a boy between 10 and 17 years old in good health and CMV-seronegative.

V is TRBV5-4 and J is TRBJ1-4, with D unresolved. Between the trimmed V and J ends, which lost 0 bases and 6 bases, there was a span of 9 bases. The germline gives CDR1 SGHNT, CDR2 YYREEE (reference sequence). The CDR3 loop spans 14 amino acids. The CDR3 loop reads CASSLGGRDEKLFF. The CDR3 nucleotides read TGTGCCAGCAGCTTGGGCGGGAGGGATGAAAAACTGTTTTTT.

The chain recombines TRBV6-5 with TRBJ2-7, with a weak D call TRBD1 (5 bases). This CDR3 is built from 15 residues. The germline V and J ends were trimmed by 0 bases and 6 bases, with 15 bases remaining between them. Germline V gene lookup returns CDR1 MNHEY and CDR2 SVGAGI. The chain's CDR3 is CASSYSQQAASEQYF. The CDR3 coding sequence is TGTGCCAGCAGTTACTCGCAACAGGCCGCGAGCGAGCAGTACTTC.

The chain carries TRBV7-9 and TRBJ1-5; 7 nucleotides agree with TRBD1. Trimming cost V 5 bases and J 3 bases; bases outside gene matches: 10. This CDR3 spans 16 amino acids. The germline V gene has CDR1 SEHNR and CDR2 FQNEAQ (reference sequence). CDR3 nucleotides: TGTGCCAGCAGCCCCAGGGGGTCGAGCGACAATCAGCCCCAGCATTTT. The encoded protein is CASSPRGSSDNQPQHF.

The rearrangement links TRBV5-4 to TRBJ2-7; 9 bases map to TRBD1. There are 14 residues in the CDR3. J lost 6 bases, V lost 1 base, and 5 bases had no gene match. The V gene's germline CDR1 is SGHNT and CDR2 YYREEE (reference sequence). This CDR3 is CASSLKDRGTEQYF. CDR3 coding DNA: TGTGCCAGCAGCTTGAAGGACAGGGGTACCGAGCAGTACTTC.

The chain uses TRBV14 and TRBJ1-1, with 7 bases aligning to TRBD1. Germline CDR1 SGHDN, CDR2 FVKESK. V dropped 5 bases and J dropped 3; count of bases not matched to a gene: 9. The CDR3 spans 15 residues. The CDR3 DNA follows: TGTGCCAGCAGCTACCGGGGCAGGGGGGACACTGAAGCTTTCTTT. Protein: CASSYRGRGDTEAFF. Variable domain in full (rest from reference TRBV14 and TRBJ1-1): EAGVTQFPSHSVIEKGQTVTLRCDPISGHDNLYWYRRVMGKEIKFLLHFVKESKQDESGMPNNRFLAERTGGTYSTLKVQPAELEDSGVYFCASSYRGRGDTEAFFGQGTRLTVV.

The chain is built from TRBV18 and TRBJ1-5, with a tentative D call TRBD1 (6 bases). In germline, CDR1 is KGHSH, CDR2 LQKENI. This CDR3 spans 15 amino acids. V gave up 3 bases and J gave up 5 bases, with 14 bases separating them. CDR3 region: CASSPAPSGDQPQHF. DNA of the CDR3: TGTGCCAGCTCACCTGCCCCTTCAGGGGATCAGCCCCAGCATTTT.

The chain employs TRBV27 and TRBJ1-1, with 8 bases matching TRBD1. Germline CDR1 and CDR2: MNHEY and SMNVEV (reference sequence). The CDR3 totals 12 residues. Trimming removed 6 bases from V and 11 bases from J; junction bases left unmatched: 8. The CDR3 region is CASRPNQGAAFF. The CDR3 DNA follows: TGTGCCAGCAGACCTAACCAGGGGGCCGCTTTCTTT.

The chain links TRBV25-1 to TRBJ2-7; TRBD2 matches at 7 bases. CDR1 and CDR2 from the germline V gene are MGHDK and SYGVNS. The length of the CDR3 is 18 residues. Trimming took 2 bases from V and 3 from J; bases not matched to a gene: 16. CDR3 region: CASSEQRIAGEPVYEQYF. The CDR3 DNA reads TGTGCCAGCAGTGAACAAAGGATTGCGGGGGAGCCAGTCTACGAGCAGTACTTC.